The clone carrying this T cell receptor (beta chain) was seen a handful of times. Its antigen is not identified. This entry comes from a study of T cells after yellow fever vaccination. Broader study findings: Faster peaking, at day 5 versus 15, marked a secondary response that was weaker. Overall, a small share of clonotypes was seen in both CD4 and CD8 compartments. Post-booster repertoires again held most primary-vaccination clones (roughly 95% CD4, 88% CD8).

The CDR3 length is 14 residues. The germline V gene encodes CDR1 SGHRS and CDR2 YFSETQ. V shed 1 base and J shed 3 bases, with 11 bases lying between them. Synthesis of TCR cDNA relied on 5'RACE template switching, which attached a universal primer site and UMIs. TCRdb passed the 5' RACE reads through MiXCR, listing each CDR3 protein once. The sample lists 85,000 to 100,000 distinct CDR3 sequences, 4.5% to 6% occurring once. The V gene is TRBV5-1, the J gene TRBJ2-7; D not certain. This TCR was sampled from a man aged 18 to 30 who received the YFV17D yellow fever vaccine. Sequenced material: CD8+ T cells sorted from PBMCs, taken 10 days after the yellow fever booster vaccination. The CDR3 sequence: CASSLLGPNYEQYF. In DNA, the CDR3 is TGCGCCAGCAGCTTGCTCGGGCCGAACTACGAGCAGTACTTC.